These T cell receptor beta chains were read from a single sample in a study of blood T cell repertoires in COVID-19. Libraries were prepared by immunoSEQ multiplex PCR; TCRdb keeps only in-frame clonotypes and omits some of them. The table shows roughly 170,000 clones, with roughly 79% occurring only once. Sequencing was done on a sample of peripheral blood. The receptor source for this set is a woman aged 70-85 years with acute or convalescent COVID-19. Each CDR3 is given without its conserved first and last residue. Each record gives: D gene, J gene, V gene, CDR3 protein. D genes are given only for firm matches.

TRBD1	TRBJ2-7	TRBV4-1	ASSQGAQGALYEQY
NA	TRBJ1-1	TRBV11-2	ASSLSGLAF
NA	TRBJ2-1	TRBV9	ASSGGTQEQF
TRBD1	TRBJ1-1	TRBV12-5	ASGLVGQGALGTEAF
NA	TRBJ2-1	TRBV24-1	ATSDFRRPGGNEQF
TRBD2	TRBJ2-1	TRBV6-6	ASSQFSGSNNEQF
NA	TRBJ1-1	TRBV7-9	ASSHTGTEAF
NA	TRBJ2-1	TRBV4-1	ASSQDWQGFNEQF
NA	TRBJ2-2	TRBV5-4	ASSLGGTGNTGELF
NA	TRBJ2-1	TRBV3-1/TRBV3-2	ASSQGRQPFNEQF
TRBD2	TRBJ2-1	TRBV24-1	ATSHTGTSGRATFLGEQF
TRBD1	TRBJ2-5	TRBV5-5	ASSLLQGVVETQY
NA	TRBJ1-1	TRBV19	ASSIDGTRLLNTEAF
TRBD2	TRBJ2-2	TRBV30	AWTVRGANTGELF
TRBD1	TRBJ1-4	TRBV2	ASRETGHHEKLF
NA	TRBJ2-7	TRBV6-1	ASSEMPLGVSSYEQY
NA	TRBJ2-1	TRBV5-1	ASSPGRRSYNEQF
TRBD1	TRBJ2-7	TRBV7-9	ASSPPFGQGGTYEQY
NA	TRBJ2-1	TRBV5-6	ASSLDGGTNYNEQF
NA	TRBJ1-1	TRBV4-1	ASSQGHSEAF
NA	TRBJ2-3	TRBV7-6	ASSLISRADTQY
TRBD1	TRBJ1-5	TRBV19	ASRDRTNQPQH
TRBD2	TRBJ2-2	TRBV18	ASSQGLAGTTGELF
NA	TRBJ1-3	TRBV7-2	ASSLMSGGRNTIY
NA	TRBJ2-5	TRBV7-9	ASSSTDQETQY
TRBD1	TRBJ1-4	TRBV5-3	ARSLAGTGVFPGNEKLF
NA	TRBJ1-1	TRBV19	ASSIAAGAATEAF
NA	TRBJ1-2	TRBV19	ASTYRSGTNYGYT
TRBD1	TRBJ2-7	TRBV2	ASGDSNVNSYEQY
TRBD1	TRBJ1-2	TRBV18	ASSPPAEAGGSYGYT
NA	TRBJ1-4	TRBV2	ASSVYGVRTNEKLF
TRBD1	TRBJ1-6	TRBV19	ASSPTTGAPNSPLH
NA	TRBJ2-7	TRBV5-1	ASSLSSGSAYEQY
NA	TRBJ2-2	TRBV4-2	ASSQEADSGELF
NA	TRBJ2-2	TRBV7-9	ACTAGNTGELF
NA	TRBJ2-6	TRBV25-1	ASTRGFLAGANVLT
TRBD1	TRBJ2-1	TRBV10-2	ASRRTGKDNEQF
NA	TRBJ1-2	TRBV5-1	ASGQAGGYT
NA	TRBJ1-6	TRBV4-1	ASRDGINSPLH
NA	TRBJ2-1	TRBV3-1/TRBV3-2	ASRKSYNEQF
NA	TRBJ1-5	TRBV24-1	ATSEGGGNQPQH
NA	TRBJ2-2	TRBV7-9	ASSLRTGQNTGELF
TRBD1	TRBJ2-7	TRBV30	AFRGTGDPWGEQY
TRBD2	TRBJ2-1	TRBV11-3	ASSRAGAPEQF
NA	TRBJ1-5	TRBV12-3/TRBV12-4	ASSYRLKPQH
NA	TRBJ2-5	TRBV18	ASSPVTGLETQY
TRBD1	TRBJ1-1	TRBV27	ASSWTGGTNTEAF
TRBD1	TRBJ1-1	TRBV10-3	AISGQGAEDTEAF
NA	TRBJ2-7	TRBV7-9	ASSTYEGRLTYEQY
NA	TRBJ2-3	TRBV5-6	ASSSMDFTDTQY
NA	TRBJ1-5	TRBV25-1	ASSGGVGNQPQH
TRBD1	TRBJ1-3	TRBV27	ASRSGGAGGNTIY
NA	TRBJ2-3	TRBV9	ASSASVTDTQY
NA	TRBJ2-5	TRBV5-6	ASSWGDRSQETQY
NA	TRBJ2-2	TRBV19	ASSTKSGRNTGELF
TRBD2	TRBJ2-1	TRBV13	ASSSTSPAGVGNEQF
NA	TRBJ2-1	TRBV6-6	ASIKQGNEQF
NA	TRBJ2-7	TRBV21-1	AFLKDREVYEQY
NA	TRBJ2-5	TRBV28	GVAAPAVETQY